This T cell receptor beta chain derives from a study of cytomegalovirus exposure and HLA in healthy donors. About the study: Earlier sequencing of 150 million to 200 million T cells yielded roughly 100 million unique TCR beta sequences.

Findings of the study overall: An analysis done earlier found most TCR beta V segments productive about 87% or about 30% of the time.

Turning to this clone: Its matching antigen is unknown.

The PCR made use of 60 Vbeta and 13 Jbeta primers. Produced via immunoSEQ multiplex PCR; TCRdb's table is partial and in-frame only. The repertoire holds 150,000 or so clones, roughly 79% seen once, with around 15% in the top ten. The germline gives CDR1 MNHEY, CDR2 SMNVEV (reference sequence). The CDR3 is made up of 15 amino acids. The trim removed 5 bases at V and 3 bases at J, leaving 8 bases unmatched. The TCR was taken from a man aged 45-65 years in good health and CMV-seropositive. The sequenced sample consisted of PBMCs. The gene calls are TRBV27 and TRBJ2-7; TRBD2 aligns across 9 bases. DNA of the CDR3: TGTGCCAGCAGTGCTCAAGGCGGGGGGGGCTACGAGCAGTACGTC. This sequence encodes CASSAQGGGGYEQYV.